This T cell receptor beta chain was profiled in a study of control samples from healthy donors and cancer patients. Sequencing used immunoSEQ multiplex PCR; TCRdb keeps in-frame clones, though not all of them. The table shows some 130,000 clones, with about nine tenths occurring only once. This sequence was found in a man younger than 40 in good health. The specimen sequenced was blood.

The chain's CDR3 is CASSELSGAGGYTF. The CDR3 DNA reads TGTGCCAGCAGTGAATTATCGGGCGCCGGGGGCTACACCTTC. This chain joins TRBV6-1 and TRBJ1-2, with D unclear. Per germline, CDR1 MNHNS and CDR2 SASEGT. This CDR3 region has 14 residues. Trimming shortened V by 2 bases and J by 8 bases, and 15 bases separated the two germline ends.